This TCR beta chain was retrieved from a study of blood T cell repertoires in COVID-19. Study-level background: Specimens from acute and convalescent COVID-19 originated in the United States, Italy and Spain.

Study members were between roughly 18 and 100 years old and lived in 20 to 30 US regions. Categorization into cohorts depended on clinical history that participants reported. Resolution of symptoms, clearance, or two negative PCRs was present in recovered Cohort 3 donors. Some clones are missing from TCRdb's copy, which holds only in-frame ones; the method was immunoSEQ multiplex PCR. Of about 200,000 clones listed, around 82% are singletons. The V gene's germline CDR1 is SQVTM and CDR2 ANQGSEA. This CDR3 has 13 residues. V lost 5 bases and J lost 4, with 14 bases in between. The rearrangement uses TRBV29-1 and TRBJ1-1; no definite D call. This clonotype originated in a man aged 35 to 55 who had recovered from COVID-19. Sequenced sample: PBMCs or T cells enriched from blood (not recorded which). CDR3 amino acids: CSVFEWPGTEAFF. CDR3 coding DNA: TGCAGCGTTTTCGAATGGCCGGGCACTGAAGCTTTCTTT.